This T cell receptor beta chain was retrieved from a study of T cell responses to AZD1222 COVID-19 vaccine. Libraries were prepared by immunoSEQ multiplex PCR; TCRdb keeps only in-frame clonotypes and omits some of them. The sample has about 110,000 clones, approximately 90% seen once. Looked up from germline, CDR1 is GTSNPN and CDR2 is SVGIG (reference sequence). Trimming cost V 4 bases and J 6 bases, with 19 bases left between them. This CDR3 contains 16 residues. The gene calls are TRBV30 and TRBJ1-6; D is ambiguous. The material sequenced was peripheral blood, taken on day 0 of AZD1222 vaccination. This TCR was recovered from an adult in good health. CDR3 protein: CAWTHGRFGTNSPLHF. The CDR3 coding sequence is TGTGCCTGGACCCATGGGCGTTTCGGCACTAATTCACCCCTCCACTTT.